The 14 T cell receptor beta chains listed next were all sequenced from one sample in a study of blood T cell repertoires in COVID-19. Clones were sequenced by immunoSEQ multiplex PCR, and TCRdb holds only the in-frame ones, with some missing. The data show tens of thousands of clones, roughly 80% seen once. The sequenced sample consisted of PBMCs or T cells enriched from blood (not recorded which). The receptors shown here come from a middle-aged woman with acute COVID-19.

The table lists this clone with a few counts. This rearrangement joins TRBV12-3 or TRBV12-4 to TRBJ1-2; maybe TRBD1 (6 bases). The CDR3 is made up of 11 amino acids. Trimming cost V 5 bases and J 6 bases, with 7 bases left between them. The CDR3 sequence: CASSQGHGYTF. CDR3 sequence (DNA): TGTGCCAGCAGTCAGGGGCATGGCTACACCTTC.

The genes are TRBV28 and TRBJ2-5; TRBD2 might be the D (6 bases). Per germline, CDR1 MDHEN and CDR2 SYDVKM. The CDR3 covers 14 residues. V lost 7 bases and J lost 5, with 17 bases in between. The CDR3, as DNA: TGTGCCAGCAAGGGGACTCTCACCACGGAGACCCAGTACTTC. Translating gives CASKGTLTTETQYF.

The V and J genes are TRBV19 and TRBJ2-1; 9 bases are a match to TRBD2. Per germline, CDR1 LNHDA and CDR2 SQIVND (reference sequence). The V and J ends lost 6 bases and 8 bases, in that order; junction bases with no gene match: 11. The CDR3 totals 15 residues. The CDR3 region is CASRKTGTSFHEQFF. The CDR3 DNA sequence: TGTGCCAGTAGAAAAACCGGGACTAGCTTCCATGAGCAGTTCTTC.

This sequence joins TRBV11-2 and TRBJ1-1; no clear D gene. This CDR3 spans 13 amino acids. V lost 7 bases to trimming and J lost 8 bases, with 17 bases between them. Germline assignment: CDR1 SGHAT and CDR2 FQNNGV. CDR3 region: CASNRDGNAEAFF. The CDR3 DNA sequence: TGTGCCAGCAATCGCGACGGGAATGCCGAAGCTTTCTTT.

This clone was seen a single time. The CDR3 region has the DNA TGTGCCAGCACTTCTGGACAGGGTGGGTTCGGCTACACCTTC. This codes for CASTSGQGGFGYTF. The chain employs TRBV28 and TRBJ1-2; 8 nucleotides line up with TRBD1. V shed 7 bases, J shed 8 bases, and the junction held 12 bases outside the gene matches. CDR1 is MDHEN, CDR2 SYDVKM, per germline. CDR3 size: 14 residues.

J is TRBJ1-5 and V is TRBV20-1, with D uncertain. V lost 3 bases and J lost 2, with 11 bases in between. The CDR3 sequence is 14 residues long. The germline CDR1 and CDR2 sequences are DFQATT and SNEGSKA (reference sequence). The CDR3 coding sequence is TGCAGTGCTAGTTTGCGGAGTGGCAATCAGCCCCAGCATTTT. It encodes CSASLRSGNQPQHF.

The sample holds a few counts of this clone. The chain uses TRBV10-3 and TRBJ1-3; unclear D gene. The V and J ends lost 7 bases and 1 base respectively, with 8 bases between them. This CDR3 is built from 13 residues. Per the germline V gene, CDR1 is ENHRY and CDR2 is SYGVKD. The DNA of the CDR3 is TGTGCCATCAACGAGGGTTCTGGAAACACCATATATTTT. Protein product: CAINEGSGNTIYF.

The chain has TRBV5-1 and TRBJ2-6; D gene uncertain. Germline-derived CDR1 and CDR2 are SGHRS and YFSETQ. The CDR3 is 15 residues long. Deletions cut 1 base from V and 0 bases from J, with 5 bases between. CDR3 region: CASSLMSSGANVLTF. The CDR3 DNA reads as TGCGCCAGCAGCTTGATGAGCTCTGGGGCCAACGTCCTGACTTTC.

The chain recombines TRBV19 with TRBJ2-1; 9 bases line up with TRBD2. The ends lost 6 bases at V and 4 bases at J; junction bases unmatched: 13. The germline V gene encodes CDR1 LNHDA and CDR2 SQIVND (reference sequence). The CDR3 contains 17 residues. The CDR3 loop reads CASRSIVLAGLYNEQFF. For the CDR3, the DNA is TGTGCCAGTAGGTCCATCGTCCTAGCGGGACTATACAATGAGCAGTTCTTC.

The chain recombines TRBV19 with TRBJ1-2, with 7 bases matching TRBD1. With V trimmed by 6 bases and J by 5 bases, 6 bases remained unmatched. This CDR3 contains 13 residues. CDR1 and CDR2 (germline): LNHDA, SQIVND (reference sequence). CDR3 loop: CASRDRAIYGYTF. The CDR3 DNA reads as TGTGCCAGTAGAGACAGGGCAATATATGGCTACACCTTC.

The chain is built from TRBV11-2 and TRBJ2-7; 10 positions match TRBD2. Trimming removed 1 base from V and 1 base from J; junction bases left unmatched: 1. There are 15 residues in the CDR3. Per germline, CDR1 SGHAT and CDR2 FQNNGV. In DNA form, the CDR3 reads TGTGCCAGCAGCTTAGTAGCGGGGGGATCCTACGAGCAGTACGTC. Residues: CASSLVAGGSYEQYV.

For the CDR3, the DNA is TGTGCCACCTCCCGGGTTGGGACTAGCGGGAGAACGGGCGGGGAGCAGTTCTTC. Translation: CATSRVGTSGRTGGEQFF. The V call is TRBV19, the J call TRBJ2-1; 14 positions match TRBD2. J lost 10 bases, V lost 10 bases, and 21 bases had no gene match. Germline V gene data show CDR1 as LNHDA and CDR2 as SQIVND (reference sequence). The CDR3 is made up of 18 amino acids.

This clone has just one count. V and J are TRBV7-2 and TRBJ2-7; D is unresolved. V was shortened by 3 bases and J by 2 bases, with 8 bases between the two germline ends. Germline loops: CDR1 SGHTA, CDR2 FQGNSA. The length of the CDR3 is 13 residues. The CDR3 DNA reads as TGTGCCAGCAGCTTCGACGGAGCCTACGAGCAGTACGTC. This encodes CASSFDGAYEQYV.

The V call is TRBV27, the J call TRBJ2-1; 9 bases map to TRBD2. The CDR3 spans 15 residues. V lost 4 bases and J lost 1; bases outside the gene matches: 2. The germline V gene encodes CDR1 MNHEY and CDR2 SMNVEV (reference sequence). In nucleotides, the CDR3 is TGTGCCAGCAGTTCAGCGGGGGGATCCTACAATGAGCAGTTCTTC. Its translation: CASSSAGGSYNEQFF.